These 13 T cell receptor beta chains originate from one sample sequenced in a study of blood T cell repertoires in COVID-19. TCRdb's copy holds only in-frame clones and misses some; the assay was immunoSEQ multiplex PCR. The sample yields around 30,000 clones, 90% seen once. Sequences were obtained from peripheral blood. These receptors came from a man between 60 and 75 years old with active COVID-19.

The V call is TRBV4-3, the J call TRBJ2-1; 7 nucleotides match TRBD1. The germline V gene encodes CDR1 LGHNA and CDR2 YSLEER. The CDR3 consists of 14 residues. The junction had 7 bases not matched to a gene; V was cut back by 2 bases and J by 9 bases. The CDR3 sequence: CASSQNRGRGEQFF. The DNA for the CDR3 is TGCGCCAGCAGCCAAAACAGGGGTAGGGGTGAGCAGTTCTTC.

The chain uses TRBV25-1 and TRBJ2-1; D may be TRBD1 (6 bases). The V gene's germline CDR1 is MGHDK and CDR2 SYGVNS. The V end lost 4 bases, the J end lost 6 bases, and 16 bases lay between the germline ends. This CDR3 is built from 15 residues. In DNA, the CDR3 is TGTGCCAGCAGTGGTATGGGGGCGCCCGGCAATGAGCAGTTCTTC. As protein: CASSGMGAPGNEQFF.

The V gene is TRBV5-1, the J gene TRBJ2-3; unclear D gene. Germline V gene sequence: CDR1 SGHRS, CDR2 YFSETQ. This CDR3 has 14 residues. V lost 1 base, J lost 2 bases, and 8 bases lay in between. CDR3 sequence: CASSLFQDTDTQYF. The CDR3 DNA reads TGCGCCAGCAGCTTGTTCCAGGACACAGATACGCAGTATTTT. Full variable domain (rest looked up from reference TRBV5-1 and TRBJ2-3): KAGVTQTPRYLIKTRGQQVTLSCSPISGHRSVSWYQQTPGQGLQFLFEYFSETQRNKGNFPGRFSGRQFSNSRSEMNVSTLELGDSALYLCASSLFQDTDTQYFGPGTRLTVL.

The CDR3 here is CASTAGVTQYF. The CDR3 DNA sequence: TGTGCCAGCACCGCGGGGGTTACGCAGTATTTT. The chain uses TRBV12-3 or TRBV12-4 and TRBJ2-3; 7 bases align to TRBD2. V shed 7 bases and J 8 bases; nucleotides not matched to a gene: 3. The CDR3 runs 11 residues.

The chain is built from TRBV24-1 and TRBJ1-1; perhaps TRBD1 as D (6 bases). Germline V CDR1 and CDR2: KGHDR, SFDVKD. Trimming stripped 7 bases from V and 5 bases from J, with 22 bases between. This CDR3 has 16 amino acids. The CDR3 nucleotides are TGTGCCACCAGCCCCAGAGGGGGTTCCTTGGATACTGAAGCTTTCTTT. Translating gives CATSPRGGSLDTEAFF.

The gene calls are TRBV12-3 or TRBV12-4 and TRBJ2-7, with D uncertain. This CDR3 is built from 13 residues. Trimming removed 6 bases from V and 6 bases from J, with 15 bases in between. DNA of the CDR3: TGTGCCAGCAGCCTCTTTGGTGAGTCCGAGCAGTACTTC. This gives the protein CASSLFGESEQYF.

The J gene is TRBJ2-7, the V gene TRBV6-4; TRBD1 might be the D (5 bases). V was clipped by 4 bases and J by 1 base, with 14 bases between them. Germline V gene sequence: CDR1 MRHNA, CDR2 SNTAGT. The CDR3 length is 15 residues. The CDR3 sequence is CASSAPTVTSYEQYF. The CDR3 nucleotides read TGTGCCAGCAGTGCCCCGACAGTTACTTCCTACGAGCAGTACTTC.

The V and J genes are TRBV6-2 or TRBV6-3 and TRBJ2-7, with 7 bases aligning to TRBD2. Germline CDR1 reads MNHEY; CDR2 reads SVGEGT. The CDR3 is 17 amino acids. Trimming at V came to 5 bases and at J to 2 bases, leaving 15 bases not matched to a gene. CDR3 in amino acids: CASSPAGSGSLPYEQYF. In DNA, the CDR3 is TGTGCCAGCAGTCCGGCCGGTAGCGGGTCCCTACCCTACGAGCAGTACTTC.

This clone was seen a few times. The chain has TRBV7-2 and TRBJ1-2; TRBD1 aligns across 7 bases. The germline CDR1 and CDR2 sequences are SGHTA and FQGNSA. Trimming removed 8 bases from V and 7 bases from J; junction bases left unmatched: 13. This CDR3 contains 14 residues. The CDR3 sequence: CASAETQGVSGYTF. In DNA, the CDR3 is TGTGCCAGCGCGGAGACGCAGGGGGTTAGTGGCTACACCTTC.

This clone was detected only a few times. V is TRBV5-4 and J is TRBJ1-1; D may be TRBD1 (5 bases). Trimming pared 0 bases from V and 8 bases from J, leaving 17 bases between. CDR1 is SGHNT, CDR2 YYREEE, per germline (reference sequence). This CDR3 region has 15 residues. The DNA for the CDR3 is TGTGCCAGCAGCTTGGGCGGGACCCAGCTACGCGAAGCTTTCTTT. It translates to CASSLGGTQLREAFF.

The chain recombines TRBV16 with TRBJ2-6, with 10 nucleotides matching TRBD1. This CDR3 region has 18 residues. With 4 bases clipped from V and 1 base from J, the junction kept 7 bases outside the gene matches. Germline assignment: CDR1 KGHSY and CDR2 FQNENV. The CDR3 region has the DNA TGTGCCAGCAGCCTCCTTGAGGGACAGGGGTCTGGGGCCAACGTCCTGACTTTC. Its protein product is CASSLLEGQGSGANVLTF.

The rearrangement links TRBV7-9 to TRBJ2-3, with 7 bases fitting TRBD2. The ends lost 5 bases at V and 3 bases at J; junction bases unmatched: 8. From germline, CDR1 is SEHNR and CDR2 FQNEAQ (reference sequence). This CDR3 contains 15 residues. The CDR3 here is CASSGWGGITDTQYF. CDR3 DNA: TGTGCCAGCAGCGGGTGGGGGGGAATAACAGATACGCAGTATTTT.

This clone occurred a few times. V usage is TRBV7-2 and J usage is TRBJ2-1; TRBD2 aligns across 11 bases. This CDR3 region has 15 residues. V lost 3 bases, J lost 8 bases, and 6 bases stayed unmatched. Germline V gene sequence: CDR1 SGHTA, CDR2 FQGNSA. Here the CDR3 reads CASSFSGGARYEQFF. The CDR3 DNA sequence: TGTGCCAGCAGCTTTAGCGGGGGGGCCCGGTATGAGCAGTTCTTC.